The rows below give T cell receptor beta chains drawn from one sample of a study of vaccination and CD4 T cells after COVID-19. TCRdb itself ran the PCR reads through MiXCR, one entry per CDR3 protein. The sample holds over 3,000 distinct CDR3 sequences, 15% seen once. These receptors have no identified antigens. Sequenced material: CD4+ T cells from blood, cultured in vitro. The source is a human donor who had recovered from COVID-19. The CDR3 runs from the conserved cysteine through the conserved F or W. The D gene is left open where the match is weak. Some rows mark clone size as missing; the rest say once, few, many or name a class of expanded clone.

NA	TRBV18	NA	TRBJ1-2	TGTGCCAGCTCACCACAAACGGACTATGGCTACACCTTC	CASSPQTDYGYTF
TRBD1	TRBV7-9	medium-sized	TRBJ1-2	TGTGCCAGCAGCTTAGTCTGGGACAGAAACTATGGCTACACCTTC	CASSLVWDRNYGYTF
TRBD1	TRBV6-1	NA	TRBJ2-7	TGTGCCAGCAGTGATGGGACAGGGGGCGGGTACGAGCAGTACTTC	CASSDGTGGGYEQYF
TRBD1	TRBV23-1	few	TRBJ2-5	TGCGCCAGCAGTCCACGACAGGGCCGCCAAGAGACCCAGTACTTC	CASSPRQGRQETQYF
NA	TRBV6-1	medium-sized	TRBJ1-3	TGTGCCAGCAGTGAGGTTGGCACCATATATTTT	CASSEVGTIYF
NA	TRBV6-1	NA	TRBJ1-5	TGTGCCAGCAGTGATCGGGCAGGGTTGGAGCCCCAGCATTTT	CASSDRAGLEPQHF
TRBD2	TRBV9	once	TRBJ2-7	TGTGCCAGCAGCGCGGGACTAGCGGGGGGGCCTTCTACGAGTTTCAACGAGCAGTACTTC	CASSAGLAGGPSTSFNEQYF
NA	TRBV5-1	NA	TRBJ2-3	TGCGCCAGCAGCTTCGACAGAACAGATACGCAGTATTTT	CASSFDRTDTQYF
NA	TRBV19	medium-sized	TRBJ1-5	TGTGCCACCCGAGGGGTCCTAGGCAATCAGCCCCAGCATTTT	CATRGVLGNQPQHF
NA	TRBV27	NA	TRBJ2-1	TGTGCCAGCAGTTTATCTGTTGGGACACTATACAATGAGCAGTTCTTC	CASSLSVGTLYNEQFF
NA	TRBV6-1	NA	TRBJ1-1	TGTGCCAGCAGTGAAACTAACAGGTTGAAAAGAACTGAAGCTTTCTTT	CASSETNRLKRTEAFF
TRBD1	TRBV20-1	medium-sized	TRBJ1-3	TGCAGTGCTTCACAGGGGGCTGGAAACACCATATATTTT	CSASQGAGNTIYF
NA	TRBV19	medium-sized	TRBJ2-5	TGTGCCAGTAGTCCCTCCCGAGCGGAGGAGACCCAGTACTTC	CASSPSRAEETQYF
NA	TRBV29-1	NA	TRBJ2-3	TGCAGCGGTAAAATCAGTCTTTCCACAGATACGCAGTATTTT	CSGKISLSTDTQYF
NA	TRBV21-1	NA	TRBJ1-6	TGTGCCAGCAGCTCCCAGTCGGGGCGTTTATATAATTCACCCCTCCACTTT	CASSSQSGRLYNSPLHF
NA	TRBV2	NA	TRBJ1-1	TGTGCCAGCAGTGAGACGAGGAACACTGAAGCTTTCTTT	CASSETRNTEAFF
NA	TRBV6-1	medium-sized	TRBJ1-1	TGTGCCAGCAGTCACGGACTTAACACTGAAGCTTTCTTT	CASSHGLNTEAFF
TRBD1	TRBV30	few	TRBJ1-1	TGTGCCTGGAGTAGGGACAGGGGAAACACTGAAGCTTTCTTT	CAWSRDRGNTEAFF
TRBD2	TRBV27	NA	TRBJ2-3	TGTGCCAGCAGTTTAACAGCGGGGGGCACAGATACGCAGTATTTT	CASSLTAGGTDTQYF
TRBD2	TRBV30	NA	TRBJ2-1	TGTGCCTGGAGTAAAGGGCGGGGGGCCTACAATGAGCAGTTCTTC	CAWSKGRGAYNEQFF
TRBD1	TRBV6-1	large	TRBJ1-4	TGTGCCAGCATCCGAGGGGGCTTCGAGGAAAAACTGTTTTTT	CASIRGGFEEKLFF
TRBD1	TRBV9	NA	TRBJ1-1	TGTGCCAGCAGCGTAGGTTACAGGGGACCATACACTGAAGCTTTCTTT	CASSVGYRGPYTEAFF
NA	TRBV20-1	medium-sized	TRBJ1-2	TGCAGTGCCCTTGCCGGGGGCGGGTATGGCTACACCTTC	CSALAGGGYGYTF
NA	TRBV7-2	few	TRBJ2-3	TGTGCCAGCAGCTCACCTATAGTGCCTTCCACAGATACGCAGTATTTT	CASSSPIVPSTDTQYF
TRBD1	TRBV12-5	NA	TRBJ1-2	TGTGCTAGTGGGGGGGACAGGGTAATAAATGGCTACACCTTC	CASGGDRVINGYTF
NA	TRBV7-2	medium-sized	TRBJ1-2	TGTGCCAGCAGCTTAGGTCCAGAAAGCTATGGCTACACCTTC	CASSLGPESYGYTF
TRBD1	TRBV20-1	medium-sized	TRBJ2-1	TGCAGCTACAACAGGGGGTTAAATGAGCAGTTCTTC	CSYNRGLNEQFF
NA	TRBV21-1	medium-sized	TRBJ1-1	TGTGCCCCGACCAGAGGTGGACAGGGGGGATCGTTAGGGGCTTTCTTT	CAPTRGGQGGSLGAFF
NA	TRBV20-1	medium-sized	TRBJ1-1	TGCAGTGCTGGTTCCGGGCATGAAGCTTTCTTT	CSAGSGHEAFF
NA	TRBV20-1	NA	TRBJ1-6	TGCAGTCCGGTTTCCAGGCACTCACCCCTCCACTTT	CSPVSRHSPLHF
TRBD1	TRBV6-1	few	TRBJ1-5	TGTGCCAGCAGCGACCTACAGGGCAGGGGGCGCGTAAAGAAGCCCCAGCATTTT	CASSDLQGRGRVKKPQHF
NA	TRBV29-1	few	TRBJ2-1	TGCAGCGTTGTAGACGGGACCGCTATTTACAATGAGCAGTTCTTC	CSVVDGTAIYNEQFF
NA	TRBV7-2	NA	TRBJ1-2	TGTGCCAGCAGCTTAGAGGGGTCGGGTGGCTACACCTTC	CASSLEGSGGYTF
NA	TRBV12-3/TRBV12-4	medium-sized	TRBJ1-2	TGTGCCAGCATGCCCCCCGGGGGGGGCTACACCTTC	CASMPPGGGYTF
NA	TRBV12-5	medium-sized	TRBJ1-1	TGTGCTAGTGGTTCTGGTCGGGGAACGGGCACTGAAGCTTTCTTT	CASGSGRGTGTEAFF
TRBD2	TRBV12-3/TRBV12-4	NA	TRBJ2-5	TGTGCCAGCAGTCCGGGGGGACTAGCGGGGAGGGAGACCCAGTACTTC	CASSPGGLAGRETQYF
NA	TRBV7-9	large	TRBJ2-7	TGTGCCAGCAGCTGGGACCTACGAGGGGACTACGAGCAGTACTTC	CASSWDLRGDYEQYF
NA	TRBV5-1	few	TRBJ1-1	TGCGCCAGCAGCCTGGCGGTCGGGGGGTTGACCACTGAAGCTTTCTTT	CASSLAVGGLTTEAFF
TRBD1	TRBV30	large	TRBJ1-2	TGTGCCTGGAGTCTAGGACAGGGACATGGCTACACCTTC	CAWSLGQGHGYTF
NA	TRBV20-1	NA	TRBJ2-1	TGCAGTGCTAGAGTAGGGCAGAGCTCCTACAATGAGCAGTTCTTC	CSARVGQSSYNEQFF
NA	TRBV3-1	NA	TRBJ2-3	TGTGCCAGCAGCCAAGATTGGGGTCGAAGCACAGATACGCAGTATTTT	CASSQDWGRSTDTQYF
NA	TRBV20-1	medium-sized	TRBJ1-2	TGCAGTGCTAGAAAGCCAGCTAACTATGGCTACACCTTC	CSARKPANYGYTF
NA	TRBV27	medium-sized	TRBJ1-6	TGTGCCAGCAGCCCGAGAGGCAGGGTTTATTCACCCCTCCACTTT	CASSPRGRVYSPLHF